These 28 T cell receptor beta chains originate from one sample sequenced in a study of T cell changes during pregnancy in multiple sclerosis. The data were produced by immunoSEQ multiplex PCR, yet TCRdb's version contains in-frame clones alone and is incomplete. The sample lists tens of thousands of clones, 85% to 90% occurring once. This material consisted of peripheral blood, taken after pregnancy. The receptor source for this set is a female donor in good health, enrolled as a control in a pregnancy study.

The V gene is TRBV7-6, the J gene TRBJ2-7, with a tentative D call TRBD1 (6 bases). The V end was cut by 4 bases, the J end by 6 bases, with 16 bases between. Germline values: CDR1 SGHVS, CDR2 FNYEAQ. The CDR3 is made up of 14 amino acids. The CDR3 here is CASSSLRGSGEQYF. The CDR3 DNA is TGTGCCAGCAGCTCCCTCAGGGGATCCGGCGAGCAGTACTTC. The full variable domain, its missing parts supplied by reference TRBV7-6 and TRBJ2-7, is GAGVSQSPRYKVTKRGQDVALRCDPISGHVSLYWYRQALGQGPEFLTYFNYEAQQDKSGLPNDRFSAERPEGSISTLTIQRTEQRDSAMYRCASSSLRGSGEQYFGPGTRLTVT.

V and J are TRBV5-1 and TRBJ2-2, with a weak D call TRBD2 (6 bases). The CDR3 has 15 amino acids. Trimming removed 3 bases from V and 6 bases from J, with 15 bases in between. Germline lookup yields CDR1 SGHRS and CDR2 YFSETQ. The DNA for the CDR3 is TGCGCCAGCAGCTGGCGGGACTCAGTGGCCGGGGAGCTGTTTTTT. Protein product: CASSWRDSVAGELFF.

This rearrangement joins TRBV5-1 to TRBJ2-1; D may be TRBD1 (6 bases). The V and J ends lost 4 bases and 3 bases respectively, with 11 bases between them. This CDR3 comprises 14 residues. CDR1 and CDR2 from the germline V gene are SGHRS and YFSETQ. The CDR3 region is CASSDGQLYNEQFF. The CDR3 DNA reads TGCGCCAGCAGCGACGGACAGCTCTACAATGAGCAGTTCTTC. Variable domain in full (rest from reference TRBV5-1 and TRBJ2-1): KAGVTQTPRYLIKTRGQQVTLSCSPISGHRSVSWYQQTPGQGLQFLFEYFSETQRNKGNFPGRFSGRQFSNSRSEMNVSTLELGDSALYLCASSDGQLYNEQFFGPGTRLTVL.

CDR3 coding DNA: TGTGCCGGGTATTACCGGGACACGATGCTTCCCGAGCAGTACTTC. Its protein product is CAGYYRDTMLPEQYF. The genes are TRBV5-4 and TRBJ2-7; D is perhaps TRBD1 (6 bases). The V end lost 10 bases, the J end lost 6 bases, and 26 bases lay between the germline ends. CDR3 size: 15 residues. CDR1 SGHNT and CDR2 YYREEE come from the germline V gene (reference sequence).

V usage is TRBV18 and J usage is TRBJ2-7; no reliable D call. The CDR3 contains 13 residues. V lost 4 bases, J lost 2 bases, and 9 bases lay in between. Germline V gene lookup returns CDR1 KGHSH and CDR2 LQKENI. The chain's CDR3 is CASSLRAPYEQYF. CDR3 nucleotide sequence: TGTGCCAGCTCACTGAGAGCTCCCTACGAGCAGTACTTC.

The genes are TRBV4-3 and TRBJ1-2; TRBD1 matches at 12 bases. V lost 0 bases and J lost 8; bases outside the gene matches: 7. The CDR3 is 16 amino acids. Looked up from germline, CDR1 is LGHNA and CDR2 is YSLEER. The CDR3 loop is CASSQDGGQGARGYTF. CDR3 in DNA: TGCGCCAGCAGCCAAGATGGGGGACAGGGGGCGCGGGGCTACACCTTC.

This chain joins TRBV27 and TRBJ2-3; 11 nucleotides match TRBD2. This CDR3 has 17 amino acids. J gave up 3 bases and V 7 bases, and 12 bases lay outside the gene matches. The germline V gene has CDR1 MNHEY and CDR2 SMNVEV (reference sequence). The CDR3 sequence: CASKSGGGLADTDTQYF. In nucleotides, the CDR3 is TGTGCCAGCAAGTCAGGGGGGGGACTAGCGGATACAGATACGCAGTATTTT.

Worth noting for this clone: A much larger clone differs by one base, so this may be a read error. The genes are TRBV9 and TRBJ1-2; the match to TRBD1 covers 10 bases. This CDR3 contains 15 residues. Germline-derived CDR1 and CDR2 are SGDLS and YYNGEE. The CDR3 spells CASSGTGGSSYGCTF. CDR3 in DNA: TGTGCCAGCAGCGGGACAGGGGGTTCTAGCTATGGCTGCACCTTC.

This sequence joins TRBV7-9 and TRBJ2-7; the D gene is possibly TRBD1 (6 bases). The CDR3 is 16 residues long. The germline V and J ends were trimmed by 5 bases and 0 bases, with 17 bases remaining between them. Per germline, CDR1 SEHNR and CDR2 FQNEAQ (reference sequence). CDR3 in DNA: TGTGCCAGCAGCCCCGGTATGAGGGGGAGCTCCTACGAGCAGTACTTC. The encoded protein is CASSPGMRGSSYEQYF.

The chain couples TRBV28 to TRBJ2-1; weak D call: TRBD2 (6 bases). The germline V and J ends were trimmed by 2 bases and 0 bases, with 29 bases remaining between them. Germline loops: CDR1 MDHEN, CDR2 SYDVKM. CDR3 length: 22 residues. CDR3 in amino acids: CASSLRDWYSGLPTSSYNEQFF. CDR3 sequence (DNA): TGTGCCAGCAGTTTACGGGACTGGTACAGCGGGCTCCCCACCAGCTCCTACAATGAGCAGTTCTTC. Looking up the rest from reference TRBV28 and TRBJ2-1 gives the full variable domain: DVKVTQSSRYLVKRTGEKVFLECVQDMDHENMFWYRQDPGLGLRLIYFSYDVKMKEKGDIPEGYSVSREKKERFSLILESASTNQTSMYLCASSLRDWYSGLPTSSYNEQFFGPGTRLTVL.

This clone was found once. The gene calls are TRBV2 and TRBJ1-5, with D possibly matching TRBD1 (5 bases). CDR3 length: 15 amino acids. V dropped 9 bases and J dropped 0 bases, with 15 bases sitting between them. Per germline, CDR1 SNHLY and CDR2 FYNNEI. This CDR3 reads CASQGAGDSNQPQHF. CDR3 in DNA: TGTGCCAGTCAAGGGGCTGGGGATAGCAATCAGCCCCAGCATTTT.

This clone occurred once. The chain combines TRBV5-6 with TRBJ2-7; 7 nucleotides agree with TRBD1. J lost 4 bases, V lost 1 base, and 8 bases had no gene match. CDR3 length: 15 amino acids. Germline CDR1 reads SGHDT; CDR2 reads YYEEEE. The CDR3 loop is CASSLFNRGRYEQYF. DNA for the CDR3: TGTGCCAGCAGCTTGTTCAACAGGGGTAGGTACGAGCAGTACTTC.

This chain joins TRBV6-4 and TRBJ2-3; D might be TRBD2 (6 bases). Germline V lookup: CDR1 MRHNA, CDR2 SNTAGT. The ends were cut back, 5 bases at V and 3 bases at J, with 12 bases in the middle. This CDR3 has 14 amino acids. CDR3 DNA: TGTGCCAGCAGTCGGGACTTGTGGACAGATACGCAGTATTTT. Translated, it gives CASSRDLWTDTQYF.

The V and J genes are TRBV6-5 and TRBJ1-4, with TRBD1 identical over 8 bases. Germline V CDR1 and CDR2: MNHEY, SVGAGI. This CDR3 is built from 13 residues. The ends lost 4 bases at V and 14 bases at J; junction bases unmatched: 9. The CDR3 spells CASSSVAGGGLFF. In nucleotides, the CDR3 is TGTGCCAGCAGTTCGGTAGCAGGGGGCGGGCTGTTTTTT.

The rearrangement links TRBV6-6 to TRBJ2-1, with 11 bases matching TRBD2. The CDR3 consists of 14 residues. In germline, CDR1 is MNHNY, CDR2 SVGAGI (reference sequence). V dropped 7 bases and J dropped 8; count of bases not matched to a gene: 7. The CDR3 DNA follows: TGTGCCAGCACTCCCGGACTAGCGGGCTATGAGCAGTTCTTC. Amino acid sequence: CASTPGLAGYEQFF.

This rearrangement joins TRBV6-1 to TRBJ1-2; D might be TRBD1 (6 bases). Trimming removed 5 bases at V and 10 bases at J, with 20 bases between. The germline gives CDR1 MNHNS, CDR2 SASEGT. The CDR3 loop spans 14 amino acids. Here the CDR3 DNA reads TGTGCCAGCAGTTTCCAACAGGGCCGGGCGGACTACACCTTC. It yields the protein CASSFQQGRADYTF.

This clone has a handful of counts. This rearrangement joins TRBV27 to TRBJ1-4; possible D gene TRBD1, 5 bases. The germline V gene encodes CDR1 MNHEY and CDR2 SMNVEV (reference sequence). The CDR3 sequence is 11 residues long. DNA for the CDR3: TGTGTCGGGGGGTCTAATGAAAAACTGTTTTTT. Translation: CVGGSNEKLFF. Supplemented by reference TRBV27 and TRBJ1-4, the full variable domain reads EAQVTQNPRYLITVTGKKLTVTCSQNMNHEYMSWYRQDPGLGLRQIYYSMNVEVTDKGDVPEGYKVSRKEKRNFPLILESPSPNQTSLYFCVGGSNEKLFFGSGTQLSVL.

The chain couples TRBV15 to TRBJ2-3; TRBD2 matches at 11 bases. Trimming at V came to 0 bases and at J to 4 bases, leaving 9 bases not matched to a gene. The germline CDR1 and CDR2 sequences are LNHNV and YYDKDF (reference sequence). This CDR3 is 18 amino acids long. The CDR3: CATSRDAPLAGVSDTQYF. The CDR3 DNA reads as TGTGCCACCAGCAGAGACGCCCCACTAGCGGGAGTTTCAGATACGCAGTATTTT.

The chain carries TRBV5-6 and TRBJ1-5, with 9 bases matching TRBD1. The CDR3 has 14 residues. V lost 5 bases and J lost 7; bases outside the gene matches: 7. Germline assignment: CDR1 SGHDT and CDR2 YYEEEE. The CDR3 DNA reads as TGTGCCAGCAGTTCCGACAGGGGGGAACAGCCCCAGCATTTT. It is translated as CASSSDRGEQPQHF.

The rearrangement links TRBV30 to TRBJ1-5, with TRBD1 identical over 7 bases. Per the germline V gene, CDR1 is GTSNPN and CDR2 is SVGIG (reference sequence). The junction had 3 bases not matched to a gene; V was cut back by 2 bases and J by 2 bases. This CDR3 contains 14 residues. CDR3 coding DNA: TGTGCCTGGAGTACCGGACAGGGCAATCAGCCCCAGCATTTT. Residues: CAWSTGQGNQPQHF.

The V and J genes are TRBV14 and TRBJ1-4; 9 bases match TRBD1. The CDR3 is made up of 17 amino acids. Germline CDR1 and CDR2: SGHDN and FVKESK. The trim removed 0 bases at V and 8 bases at J, leaving 10 bases unmatched. The CDR3 nucleotides are TGTGCCAGCAGCCAAGAAGGGACAGGGACTCTTGGCGAAAAACTGTTTTTT. This sequence encodes CASSQEGTGTLGEKLFF. Full variable domain (remainder filled in from reference TRBV14 and TRBJ1-4): EAGVTQFPSHSVIEKGQTVTLRCDPISGHDNLYWYRRVMGKEIKFLLHFVKESKQDESGMPNNRFLAERTGGTYSTLKVQPAELEDSGVYFCASSQEGTGTLGEKLFFGSGTQLSVL.

The rearrangement links TRBV5-1 to TRBJ2-1; the match to TRBD2 covers 12 bases. Germline V gene data show CDR1 as SGHRS and CDR2 as YFSETQ. The V gene end was trimmed by 4 bases and the J gene end by 7 bases; junction bases not matched to a gene: 6. This CDR3 spans 15 amino acids. The CDR3 loop reads CASSRGTSGQNEQFF. The CDR3 coding sequence is TGCGCCAGCAGCCGAGGGACTAGCGGGCAGAATGAGCAGTTCTTC.

The chain is built from TRBV30 and TRBJ2-7, with 8 bases fitting TRBD1. The V and J ends lost 6 bases and 4 bases, in that order; junction bases with no gene match: 8. The CDR3 consists of 13 residues. Looked up from germline, CDR1 is GTSNPN and CDR2 is SVGIG (reference sequence). The DNA of the CDR3 is TGTGCCTGCTGGCAGGGGGCGGCGTACGAGCAGTACTTC. Its protein product is CACWQGAAYEQYF.

In its sample, this clone was seen once. J is TRBJ2-7 and V is TRBV7-9, with D possibly TRBD1 on 5 matching bases. The CDR3 consists of 13 residues. The ends were cut back, 3 bases at V and 4 bases at J, with 10 bases in the middle. The germline V gene has CDR1 SEHNR and CDR2 FQNEAQ (reference sequence). CDR3 sequence reads: CASSLQGWYEQYF. CDR3 coding DNA: TGTGCCAGCAGCTTGCAGGGTTGGTACGAGCAGTACTTC. The variable domain in full, with the rest retrieved from reference TRBV7-9 and TRBJ2-7, is DTGVSQNPRHKITKRGQNVTFRCDPISEHNRLYWYRQTLGQGPEFLTYFQNEAQLEKSRLLSDRFSAERPKGSFSTLEIQRTEQGDSAMYLCASSLQGWYEQYFGPGTRLTVT.

The chain is built from TRBV15 and TRBJ2-2, with 13 positions matching TRBD2. Germline loops: CDR1 LNHNV, CDR2 YYDKDF (reference sequence). The CDR3 spans 16 residues. V dropped 8 bases and J dropped 2; count of bases not matched to a gene: 5. For the CDR3, the DNA is TGTGCCACCGAACTAGCGGGAGGGCCAAACACCGGGGAGCTGTTTTTT. It yields the protein CATELAGGPNTGELFF.

The rearrangement uses TRBV10-2 and TRBJ2-1; 9 nucleotides align to TRBD2. The ends lost 4 bases at V and 0 bases at J; junction bases unmatched: 1. Germline CDR1 is WSHSY and CDR2 is SAAADI. CDR3 size: 15 residues. The CDR3 DNA follows: TGCGCCAGCAGTGCGACTAGCGGCTCCTACAATGAGCAGTTCTTC. Translating it yields CASSATSGSYNEQFF.

V is TRBV25-1 and J is TRBJ2-3, with D possibly TRBD2 on 6 matching bases. This CDR3 is built from 16 residues. Germline-derived CDR1 and CDR2 are MGHDK and SYGVNS. Trimming left V 0 bases short and J 1 base short, with 11 bases between. CDR3 region: CASSEYREWGTDTQYF. DNA for the CDR3: TGTGCCAGCAGTGAATACCGGGAGTGGGGCACAGATACGCAGTATTTT.

The chain carries TRBV19 and TRBJ1-2, with a tentative D call TRBD1 (5 bases). This CDR3 has 13 residues. V was clipped by 6 bases and J by 7 bases, with 15 bases between them. Germline loops: CDR1 LNHDA, CDR2 SQIVND (reference sequence). CDR3 in DNA: TGTGCCAGTAGCGTCCTAGGGGAAGGTGGCTACACCTTC. Translating it yields CASSVLGEGGYTF.